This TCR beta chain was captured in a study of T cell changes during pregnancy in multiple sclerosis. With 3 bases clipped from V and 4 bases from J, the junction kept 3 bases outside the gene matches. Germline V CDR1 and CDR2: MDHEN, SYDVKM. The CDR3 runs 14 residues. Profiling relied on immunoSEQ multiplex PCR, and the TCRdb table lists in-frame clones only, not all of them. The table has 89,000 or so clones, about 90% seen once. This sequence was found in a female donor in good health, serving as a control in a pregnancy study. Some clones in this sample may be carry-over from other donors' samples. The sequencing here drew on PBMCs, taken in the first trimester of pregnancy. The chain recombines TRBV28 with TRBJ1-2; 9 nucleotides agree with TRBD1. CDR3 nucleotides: TGTGCCAGCAGTTTGTTGGACAGGGGCTATGGCTACACCTTC. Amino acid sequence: CASSLLDRGYGYTF.